The 8 T cell receptor beta chains below were found in one sample sequenced in a study of early T cells in non-severe SARS-CoV-2 infection. In TCRdb, the 5' RACE reads were re-called with MiXCR into one record per CDR3 protein. The data contain around 100,000 distinct CDR3 sequences, around 13% of them seen just once; the ten biggest clones take up roughly 6.2%. Material for sequencing was whole blood. The source is an adult who was a healthcare worker with PCR-confirmed SARS-CoV-2 infection or an uninfected control (not recorded which).

This CDR3 reads CASSLEFSGRTEQFF. The DNA of the CDR3 is TGTGCCAGCAGCTTAGAGTTTAGCGGGAGGACGGAGCAGTTCTTC. The rearrangement joins TRBV7-2 to TRBJ2-1; TRBD2 matches 10 bases. V shed 1 base and J 10 bases; nucleotides not matched to a gene: 7. The CDR3 totals 15 residues. Germline assignment: CDR1 SGHTA and CDR2 FQGNSA.

At least ten counts were recorded for this clonotype. V and J are TRBV20-1 and TRBJ2-1; no clear D. Germline V gene sequence: CDR1 DFQATT, CDR2 SNEGSKA (reference sequence). Trimming cost V 0 bases and J 5 bases, with 11 bases left between them. This CDR3 has 14 residues. DNA for the CDR3: TGCAGTGCTAGAGATATGCGCGGAGACAATGAGCAGTTCTTC. Encoded protein: CSARDMRGDNEQFF.

This clonotype occurred many times. The chain employs TRBV14 and TRBJ2-1; tentative D call: TRBD2 (6 bases). CDR3 length: 11 amino acids. V was cut by 4 bases and J by 12 bases, with 10 bases left in between. Looked up from germline, CDR1 is SGHDN and CDR2 is FVKESK. The CDR3 nucleotides are TGTGCCAGCAGCCTGGGGACTTGGCAGTTCTTC. As protein: CASSLGTWQFF.

This clonotype was seen a few times. As DNA, the CDR3 is TGCGCCAGCAGTGAGGCCGGGGAGCTGTTTTTT. Amino acids: CASSEAGELFF. This sequence joins TRBV10-1 and TRBJ2-2; D ambiguous. Trimming stripped 2 bases from V and 6 bases from J, with 1 base between. The germline V gene encodes CDR1 WNHNN and CDR2 SYGVQD (reference sequence). The CDR3 totals 11 residues.

The J gene is TRBJ2-7, the V gene TRBV28, with D perhaps matching TRBD1 (6 bases). The germline gives CDR1 MDHEN, CDR2 SYDVKM. V dropped 8 bases and J dropped 6 bases, with 20 bases sitting between them. This CDR3 contains 14 residues. The CDR3 here is CASGLPFGQSEQYF. CDR3 in DNA: TGTGCCAGCGGTCTACCGTTTGGACAGTCCGAGCAGTACTTC.

Ten or more counts support this clonotype. The chain carries TRBV7-2 and TRBJ2-7, with D maybe TRBD2 (6 bases). The V gene lost 1 base and the J gene lost 3 bases, with 22 bases spanning the gap. The CDR3 is 18 amino acids. CDR1 and CDR2 (germline): SGHTA, FQGNSA. The CDR3 loop reads CASSLVRSVGWEVYEQYF. CDR3 sequence (DNA): TGTGCCAGCAGCTTAGTTCGGTCCGTTGGCTGGGAGGTCTACGAGCAGTACTTC.

This clonotype was seen ten or more times. The CDR3 sequence: CASSFTSGRAGETQYF. Written as DNA, the CDR3 is TGTGCCAGCAGCTTTACTAGCGGGAGGGCCGGCGAGACCCAGTACTTC. This chain uses TRBV7-9 with TRBJ2-5; TRBD2 agrees at 13 bases. J was trimmed by 5 bases and V by 3 bases; bases with no gene match: 6. Germline assignment: CDR1 SEHNR and CDR2 FQNEAQ (reference sequence). The CDR3 is 16 amino acids.

The chain carries TRBV28 and TRBJ1-1; the match to TRBD1 covers 9 bases. CDR3 length: 13 amino acids. The V segment lost 6 bases and the J segment 6 bases; nucleotides outside the gene matches: 5. The germline V gene encodes CDR1 MDHEN and CDR2 SYDVKM. CDR3 DNA: TGTGCCAGCAGGGGACAGGGCGCGGCTGAAGCTTTCTTT. This translates into CASRGQGAAEAFF.